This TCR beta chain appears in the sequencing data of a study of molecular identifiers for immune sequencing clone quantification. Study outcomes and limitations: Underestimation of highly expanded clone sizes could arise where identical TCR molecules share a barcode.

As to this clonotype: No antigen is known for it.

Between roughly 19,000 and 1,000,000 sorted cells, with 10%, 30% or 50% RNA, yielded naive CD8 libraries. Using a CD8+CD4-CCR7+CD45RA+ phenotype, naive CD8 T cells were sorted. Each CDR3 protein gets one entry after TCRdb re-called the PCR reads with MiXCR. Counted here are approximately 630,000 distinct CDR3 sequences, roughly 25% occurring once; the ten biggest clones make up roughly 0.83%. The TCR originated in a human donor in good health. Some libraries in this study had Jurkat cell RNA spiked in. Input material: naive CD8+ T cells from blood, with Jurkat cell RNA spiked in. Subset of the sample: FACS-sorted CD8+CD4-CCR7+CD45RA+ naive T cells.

The CDR3 coding sequence is TGTGCCTGGAGTGACCGGACAGCCCAATTGGAGGGCTACACCTTC. Translated, it gives CAWSDRTAQLEGYTF. J is TRBJ1-2 and V is TRBV30; weak D call: TRBD1 (6 bases). Trimming removed 1 base from V and 8 bases from J, with 20 bases in between. The CDR3 runs 15 residues. Germline CDR1 is GTSNPN and CDR2 is SVGIG (reference sequence).